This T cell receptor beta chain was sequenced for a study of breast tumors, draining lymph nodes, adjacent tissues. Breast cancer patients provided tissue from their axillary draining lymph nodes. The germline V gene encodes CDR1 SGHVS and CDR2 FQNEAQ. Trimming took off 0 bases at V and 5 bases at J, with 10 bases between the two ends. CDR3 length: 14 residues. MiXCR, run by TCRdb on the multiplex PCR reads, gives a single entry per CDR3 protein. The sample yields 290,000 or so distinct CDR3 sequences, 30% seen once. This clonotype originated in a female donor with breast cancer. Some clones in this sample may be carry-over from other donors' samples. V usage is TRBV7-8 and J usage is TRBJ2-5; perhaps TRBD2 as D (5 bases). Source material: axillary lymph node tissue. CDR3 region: CASSLAGVLETQYF. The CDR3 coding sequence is TGTGCCAGCAGCTTAGCGGGAGTGTTGGAGACCCAGTACTTC.